A single sample gave rise to the 32 T cell receptor beta chains below, sequenced in a study of shared clonotypes between healthy human individuals. Generated by immunoSEQ multiplex PCR, the TCRdb table keeps only in-frame clones and is missing some. Of around 1,000,000 clones in the sample, about 80% were seen once. Sequenced sample: memory CD4+ T cells from PBMCs. Subset described: CD45RA-negative fraction. These receptors all come from a man aged 18 to 29 in good health. Some clones in this sample may be carry-over from other donors' samples.

This chain links TRBV19 with TRBJ2-1; 15 bases match TRBD2. The CDR3 is 16 amino acids. CDR1 LNHDA and CDR2 SQIVND come from the germline V gene (reference sequence). The V and J ends lost 5 bases and 10 bases, in that order; junction bases with no gene match: 9. The CDR3 DNA reads as TGTGCCAGTAGTCCTGGGACTAGCGGGAGGTCGGGCGAGCAGTTCTTC. This codes for CASSPGTSGRSGEQFF.

V is TRBV5-8 and J is TRBJ1-2, with TRBD1 as a possible D gene (5 bases). The germline V gene has CDR1 SGHTS and CDR2 YDEGEE. Trimming pared 0 bases from V and 1 base from J, leaving 7 bases between. The CDR3 is 14 amino acids. The CDR3 reads CASSLGGVNYGYTF. CDR3 sequence (DNA): TGTGCCAGCAGCTTGGGAGGGGTTAACTATGGCTACACCTTC.

In the case of this clone: The identical CDR3 is also encoded by other nucleotide sequences in the sample. The V call is TRBV5-1, the J call TRBJ1-4; D not resolved. The CDR3 has 14 residues. Germline values: CDR1 SGHRS, CDR2 YFSETQ. The ends were cut back, 0 bases at V and 7 bases at J, with 10 bases in the middle. This CDR3 reads CASSLAGPGEKLFF. DNA for the CDR3: TGCGCCAGCAGCTTGGCAGGACCAGGTGAAAAACTGTTTTTT. Full variable domain (remainder filled in from reference TRBV5-1 and TRBJ1-4): KAGVTQTPRYLIKTRGQQVTLSCSPISGHRSVSWYQQTPGQGLQFLFEYFSETQRNKGNFPGRFSGRQFSNSRSEMNVSTLELGDSALYLCASSLAGPGEKLFFGSGTQLSVL.

The rearrangement joins TRBV19 to TRBJ1-5; D call uncertain. This CDR3 spans 15 amino acids. CDR1 LNHDA and CDR2 SQIVND come from the germline V gene (reference sequence). V lost 2 bases and J 2 bases, leaving 10 bases between the germline ends. The CDR3: CASSIREGGNQPQHF. The CDR3 coding sequence is TGTGCCAGTAGTATAAGGGAAGGAGGCAATCAGCCCCAGCATTTT.

CDR3 nucleotides: TGTGCCAGCAGTTACTCTCCCGACGGGAACACTGAAGCTTTCTTT. It specifies CASSYSPDGNTEAFF. The chain is built from TRBV6-5 and TRBJ1-1; D not resolved. The V gene's germline CDR1 is MNHEY and CDR2 SVGAGI. The CDR3 has 15 amino acids. V was trimmed by 0 bases and J by 1 base, leaving 9 bases between them.

In this sample, this clone turned up once. The V and J genes are TRBV27 and TRBJ2-2; D not resolved. The CDR3 length is 14 residues. Germline-derived CDR1 and CDR2 are MNHEY and SMNVEV (reference sequence). V lost 2 bases to trimming and J lost 2 bases, with 6 bases between them. The CDR3 sequence: CASSLKSNTGELFF. The CDR3 coding sequence is TGTGCCAGCAGTTTAAAGAGCAACACCGGGGAGCTGTTTTTT.

CDR3 protein: CASSLGGGAGTRSNYGYTF. In DNA form, the CDR3 reads TGTGCCAGCAGCTTGGGAGGTGGGGCAGGGACCCGCTCTAACTATGGCTACACCTTC. The genes are TRBV5-4 and TRBJ1-2; weak D call: TRBD1 (5 bases). With 0 bases removed from V and 0 bases from J, the gap between germline ends came to 21 bases. CDR3 length equals 19 residues. CDR1 is SGHNT and CDR2 is YYREEE in the germline V gene (reference sequence).

The chain combines TRBV11-2 with TRBJ2-7; D gene unclear. The CDR3 spans 13 residues. The V gene lost 5 bases and the J gene lost 1 base, with 9 bases spanning the gap. CDR1 is SGHAT, CDR2 FQNNGV, per germline. CDR3 nucleotides: TGTGCCAGCAGCGGACGCCTGTCCTACGAGCAGTACTTC. Protein product: CASSGRLSYEQYF.

The V call is TRBV6-5, the J call TRBJ1-2; D is perhaps TRBD1 (5 bases). The CDR3 has 12 amino acids. CDR1 and CDR2 from the germline V gene are MNHEY and SVGAGI. Trimming took off 6 bases at V and 8 bases at J, with 13 bases between the two ends. The CDR3 sequence: CASRNTGGGYTF. As DNA, the CDR3 is TGTGCCAGCAGAAACACAGGAGGGGGCTACACCTTC.

Of note for this clone: The sample holds other DNA sequences that translate to the same CDR3. The CDR3 is CASSPGSSYEQYF. As DNA, the CDR3 is TGCGCCAGCAGCCCCGGATCTTCCTACGAGCAGTACTTC. V gene TRBV5-1 combines with J gene TRBJ2-7; D call uncertain. Germline lookup yields CDR1 SGHRS and CDR2 YFSETQ. The CDR3 consists of 13 residues. Between the trimmed V and J ends, which lost 4 bases and 1 base, there was a span of 9 bases.

The count of this clone is one. The rearrangement uses TRBV7-2 and TRBJ2-2; D tentatively fits TRBD1 or TRBD2 (5 bases each). Germline V gives CDR1 SGHTA, CDR2 FQGNSA. V was clipped by 4 bases and J by 5 bases, with 20 bases between them. The CDR3 is made up of 17 amino acids. CDR3 in amino acids: CASSSYLRDVGTGELFF. The CDR3 DNA sequence: TGTGCCAGCAGCTCCTACCTCCGGGACGTGGGGACCGGGGAGCTGTTTTTT.

The chain uses TRBV5-5 and TRBJ1-5; possible D gene TRBD1, 5 bases. This CDR3 is 15 amino acids long. V was clipped by 2 bases and J by 8 bases, with 17 bases between them. The germline V gene has CDR1 SGHKS and CDR2 YYEKEE (reference sequence). This CDR3 reads CASSFLGAEEEPQHF. As DNA, the CDR3 is TGTGCCAGCAGCTTTCTCGGGGCCGAGGAGGAGCCCCAGCATTTT.

The chain has TRBV7-8 and TRBJ1-5; TRBD1 matches 7 bases. CDR3 length: 14 residues. The V and J ends lost 5 bases and 5 bases, in that order; junction bases with no gene match: 6. Germline lookup yields CDR1 SGHVS and CDR2 FQNEAQ. CDR3 DNA sequence: TGTGCCAGCAGCCCAGACAGGGTCGATCAGCCCCAGCATTTT. As protein: CASSPDRVDQPQHF. Complete variable domain (other parts from reference TRBV7-8 and TRBJ1-5): GAGVSQSPRYKVAKRGQDVALRCDPISGHVSLFWYQQALGQGPEFLTYFQNEAQLDKSGLPSDRFFAERPEGSVSTLKIQRTQQEDSAVYLCASSPDRVDQPQHFGDGTRLSIL.

The chain carries TRBV5-1 and TRBJ2-7; TRBD2 might be the D (5 bases). V lost 2 bases and J lost 7, with 10 bases in between. This CDR3 region has 12 residues. The germline V gene has CDR1 SGHRS and CDR2 YFSETQ. In DNA, the CDR3 is TGCGCCAGCAGCTTAGGTCTAGCTGAGCAGTACTTC. Its protein is CASSLGLAEQYF.

The gene calls are TRBV11-2 and TRBJ2-5; D is possibly TRBD2 (6 bases). The CDR3 is 14 amino acids. With 3 bases removed from V and 5 bases from J, the gap between germline ends came to 13 bases. CDR1 and CDR2 (germline): SGHAT, FQNNGV. CDR3: CASSFGGGWETQYF. Written as DNA, the CDR3 is TGTGCCAGCAGCTTTGGTGGGGGGTGGGAGACCCAGTACTTC.

V and J are TRBV4-2 and TRBJ2-1, with D perhaps TRBD2 (6 bases). Germline V CDR1 and CDR2: LGHNA, YNFKEQ. The CDR3 has 15 amino acids. V shed 1 base and J shed 9 bases, with 16 bases lying between them. The CDR3 sequence is CASSQGPLLGGEQFF. The CDR3 DNA reads TGTGCCAGCAGCCAAGGCCCACTATTGGGAGGTGAGCAGTTCTTC.

The chain combines TRBV12-5 with TRBJ2-3; D gene ambiguous. Trimming removed 3 bases at V and 6 bases at J, with 22 bases between. Germline V CDR1 and CDR2: LGHNT, FRNRAP. The CDR3 is 17 amino acids. The CDR3 nucleotides read TGTGCTAGTGGTTTTGCACCGGGTTTTCGGGTCGTCGATACGCAGTATTTT. This sequence encodes CASGFAPGFRVVDTQYF.

This rearrangement joins TRBV6-1 to TRBJ1-1, with D unclear. The CDR3 consists of 14 residues. Germline CDR1 reads MNHNS; CDR2 reads SASEGT. With 7 bases removed from V and 3 bases from J, the gap between germline ends came to 15 bases. This CDR3 reads CASNPRRSDTEAFF. DNA for the CDR3: TGTGCCAGCAACCCCCGGAGGAGTGACACTGAAGCTTTCTTT.

The chain uses TRBV18 and TRBJ1-1; D is ambiguous. Trimming removed 6 bases from V and 5 bases from J, with 13 bases in between. The CDR3 length is 13 residues. CDR1 and CDR2 from the germline V gene are KGHSH and LQKENI. This CDR3 reads CASSPGEGTEAFF. The CDR3 nucleotides are TGTGCCAGCTCCCCTGGGGAGGGAACTGAAGCTTTCTTT. The whole variable domain, filled in from reference TRBV18 and TRBJ1-1, reads NAGVMQNPRHLVRRRGQEARLRCSPMKGHSHVYWYRQLPEEGLKFMVYLQKENIIDESGMPKERFSAEFPKEGPSILRIQQVVRGDSAAYFCASSPGEGTEAFFGQGTRLTVV.

This sequence joins TRBV19 and TRBJ1-2, with D unresolved. This CDR3 region has 12 residues. From germline, CDR1 is LNHDA and CDR2 SQIVND (reference sequence). V was cut by 3 bases and J by 8 bases, with 10 bases left in between. For the CDR3, the DNA is TGTGCCAGTAGTATTGGGCGTTTGGGCTACACCTTC. Protein sequence: CASSIGRLGYTF.

Of note for this clone: The sample contains more than one DNA sequence encoding this CDR3. The V gene is TRBV7-2, the J gene TRBJ2-3, with TRBD2 matching 11 bases. Germline V gene sequence: CDR1 SGHTA, CDR2 FQGNSA. This CDR3 has 15 residues. J was trimmed by 3 bases and V by 1 base; bases with no gene match: 0. The CDR3 coding sequence is TGTGCCAGCAGCTTAGGACTAGCGGGAACAGATACGCAGTATTTT. Its translation: CASSLGLAGTDTQYF.

This clone was picked up a small number of times. This sequence joins TRBV4-2 and TRBJ1-5, with D maybe TRBD1 (5 bases). The CDR3 sequence is 16 residues long. V was shortened by 4 bases and J by 13 bases, with 26 bases between the two germline ends. Germline V gives CDR1 LGHNA, CDR2 YNFKEQ. The CDR3 spells CASSRRLADPAGPQHF. The CDR3 nucleotides are TGTGCCAGCAGCCGAAGGCTCGCTGACCCCGCGGGACCGCAGCATTTT.

V and J are TRBV9 and TRBJ2-3; TRBD2 matches at 8 bases. Germline loops: CDR1 SGDLS, CDR2 YYNGEE. The length of the CDR3 is 15 residues. Unmatched junction bases numbered 7, after V lost 3 bases and J lost 4 bases. As DNA, the CDR3 is TGTGCCAGCAGCGAACGGGAGGGTGACGCAGATACGCAGTATTTT. Translating it yields CASSEREGDADTQYF.

This clone was seen a few times. V gene TRBV6-1 combines with J gene TRBJ2-7; D perhaps matches TRBD2 (6 bases). V was cut by 0 bases and J by 5 bases, with 17 bases left in between. The CDR3 spans 16 residues. Looked up from germline, CDR1 is MNHNS and CDR2 is SASEGT. The CDR3 loop reads CASSEAPIGGRNEQYF. In DNA form, the CDR3 reads TGTGCCAGCAGTGAAGCGCCGATTGGGGGGAGGAACGAGCAGTACTTC.

The CDR3 is CASSRTDSYGYTF. The CDR3 bases are TGTGCCAGCTCCCGAACGGACAGCTATGGCTACACCTTC. V gene TRBV27 combines with J gene TRBJ1-2; perhaps TRBD1 as D (6 bases). The CDR3 totals 13 residues. Trimming took 8 bases from V and 4 from J, leaving 14 bases between them. Per germline, CDR1 MNHEY and CDR2 SMNVEV (reference sequence).

The V and J genes are TRBV5-5 and TRBJ2-4; TRBD2 is a possible D gene (5 bases). The germline V gene has CDR1 SGHKS and CDR2 YYEKEE (reference sequence). CDR3 length: 15 amino acids. V lost 4 bases and J 4 bases, leaving 15 bases between the germline ends. The CDR3 DNA follows: TGTGCCAGCAGCAGTATAGCGAGCTTAAAAAACATTCAGTACTTC. It is translated as CASSSIASLKNIQYF.

The chain joins TRBV28 to TRBJ2-7; 8 bases fit TRBD2. This CDR3 has 14 residues. Germline assignment: CDR1 MDHEN and CDR2 SYDVKM. V trimming: 6 bases; J trimming: 4 bases; junction bases outside the gene matches: 8. CDR3 coding DNA: TGTGCCAGCAGGCAAGCGGGAGAGGCGTACGAGCAGTACTTC. Protein sequence: CASRQAGEAYEQYF.

This rearrangement joins TRBV11-2 to TRBJ2-3, with 10 bases lining up with TRBD1. V was clipped by 4 bases and J by 0 bases; unmatched bases: 4. The CDR3 totals 16 residues. Germline V lookup: CDR1 SGHAT, CDR2 FQNNGV. CDR3 nucleotides: TGTGCCAGCAGCTGGGACAGGGGAATGAGCACAGATACGCAGTATTTT. This codes for CASSWDRGMSTDTQYF.

Points on this clone: A much more abundant neighbour one base away suggests this may be a read error. The same CDR3 is also encoded by other DNA sequences in this sample. The V call is TRBV7-8, the J call TRBJ1-5; D gene uncertain. The CDR3 spans 12 residues. The V end was cut by 4 bases, the J end by 3 bases, with 4 bases between. Germline CDR1 reads SGHVS; CDR2 reads FQNEAQ. The DNA for the CDR3 is TGTGCCAGCAGCTCAACCAATCAGCCCCAGCATTTT. It yields the protein CASSSTNQPQHF.

This clone was observed a few times. Other DNA sequences in this specimen translate into the identical CDR3. CDR3 nucleotides: TGTGCCAGCAGTCCAGACAGGAATCAGCCCCAGCATTTT. Translating gives CASSPDRNQPQHF. The chain combines TRBV6-5 with TRBJ1-5, with TRBD1 as a possible D gene (6 bases). Trimming pared 5 bases from V and 4 bases from J, leaving 9 bases between. The CDR3 extends over 13 amino acids. Looked up from germline, CDR1 is MNHEY and CDR2 is SVGAGI.

The rearrangement links TRBV2 to TRBJ2-7; TRBD2 matches 7 bases. Germline V gene sequence: CDR1 SNHLY, CDR2 FYNNEI. V was clipped by 10 bases and J by 3 bases; unmatched bases: 3. The CDR3 sequence is 11 residues long. CDR3 DNA: TGTGCCACCGCGGGAGACTACGAGCAGTACTTC. This codes for CATAGDYEQYF.

V gene TRBV7-2 combines with J gene TRBJ1-1; 9 bases align to TRBD1. The CDR3 is 17 residues long. Germline CDR1 SGHTA, CDR2 FQGNSA. Trimming removed 0 bases from V and 4 bases from J; junction bases left unmatched: 9. CDR3 in amino acids: CASSLARDRAVGTEAFF. The CDR3 DNA is TGTGCCAGCAGCTTAGCTAGGGACAGGGCGGTTGGCACTGAAGCTTTCTTT.